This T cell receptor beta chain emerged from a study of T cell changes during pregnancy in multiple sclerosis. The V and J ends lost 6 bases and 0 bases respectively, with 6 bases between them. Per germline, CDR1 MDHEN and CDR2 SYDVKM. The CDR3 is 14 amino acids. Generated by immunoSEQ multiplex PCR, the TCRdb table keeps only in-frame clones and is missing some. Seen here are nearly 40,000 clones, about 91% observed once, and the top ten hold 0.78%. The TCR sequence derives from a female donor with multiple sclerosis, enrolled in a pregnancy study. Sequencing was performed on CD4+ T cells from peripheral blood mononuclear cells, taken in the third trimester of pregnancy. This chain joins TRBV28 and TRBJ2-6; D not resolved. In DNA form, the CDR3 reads TGTGCCAGCAGGACTCGCTCTGGGGCCAACGTCCTGACTTTC. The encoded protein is CASRTRSGANVLTF. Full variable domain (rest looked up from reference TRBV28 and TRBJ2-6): DVKVTQSSRYLVKRTGEKVFLECVQDMDHENMFWYRQDPGLGLRLIYFSYDVKMKEKGDIPEGYSVSREKKERFSLILESASTNQTSMYLCASRTRSGANVLTFGAGSRLTVL.